This TCR beta chain derives from a study of T cells expressing NK-cell markers (dated by TCRdb to 2019 to 2021). Broadly, across the study: Three sorted T-cell subsets (CD3+CD56+NKG2C+, CD3+CD56+NKG2C- and CD3+CD56-NKG2C+) from fewer than 10 donors had their TCR beta-chain repertoires profiled. Among the eight sequenced donors, only one was HCMV-seronegative, while the other seven were HCMV-seropositive. The eight sequenced donors were randomly selected healthy volunteers, three men and five women. Illumina HiSeq 2000/2500, MiSeq or NextSeq was used to sequence libraries as 2 x 150 bp reads.

Including the terminal cysteine and phenylalanine, the CDR3 comprises 16 residues. The DNA is unrecorded. Sequences MNHNS (CDR1) and SASEGT (CDR2) are obtained from the germline V gene. Study-wide findings and limitations: Whether the expanded NKG2C-expressing T cell clones were specific for HCMV antigens remained unclear. Those dominant clonotypes were again the most abundant among CD3+CD56-NKG2C+ cells in a few donors, at roughly 25-65%. In six donors, the dominant CD3+CD56+NKG2C+ clonotypes were among the top 10 CD8+ clonotypes and accounted for about 1.0-7.5% of CD8+ T cells.

A commercial ELISA kit detecting HCMV-specific IgG in serum was used to determine HCMV serostatus. Ficoll density gradient centrifugation was used to isolate peripheral blood mononuclear cells from blood. The listed sequencing device is Illumina HiSeq 2000. TCR beta cDNA libraries were made by 5'RACE template switching that added a universal primer site and unique molecular identifiers. Synthesis of cDNA was primed from the TCR beta constant segment and was followed by two consecutive PCR amplification steps. In the authors' own workflow: MIGEC handled demultiplexing of the reads and grouping by UMI, while MiTCR was used to assemble and quantify clonotypes. Only TCR cDNA sequences supported by at least two reads were kept to exclude erroneous sequences. The tcR package was used for downstream repertoire analysis, and clonotypes were matched between fractions using CDR3 nucleotide sequence together with V segment. VDJmatch was used to annotate antigen specificity against VDJdb, with one amino acid substitution allowed in CDR3. After reprocessing by TCRdb, each CDR3 protein sequence is one entry, and no DNA is given. Here the V and J calls rest on TCRdb's processing, not on the authors' analysis. The sample table records around 550,000 distinct CDR3 sequences. Roughly 3.6% of the sample goes to the ten largest clones.

Comment on this clonotype: The antigen it recognizes is unknown.

The sample taken for sequencing was blood T cells: a sorted CD56 or NKG2C T cell subset, CD4+ or CD8+ T cells, or bulk PBMC T cells (not recorded which). The receptor chain draws on TRBV6-1 and TRBJ2-3; checking the TCRdb D call of TRBD2 is not possible without DNA. The receptor's source is a man between 18 and 35 years old in good health. Donor details come from another sample of the same person, matched by shared clones. Here the CDR3 is given as CASSKTSGRAIDTQYF.